The clone carrying this T cell receptor beta chain appeared many times. Amplification of TCR beta CDR3 regions used RNA as the template. The study used the HTBI primer set for a first-round RT-PCR of the TCR CDR3. TCRdb re-called the multiplex PCR reads with MiXCR, one entry per CDR3 protein. The table shows 540,000 or so distinct CDR3 sequences, with approximately 14% occurring only once. This record belongs to a study of T cells in Graves' hyperthyroidism and ophthalmopathy. An absence of ophthalmopathy progression within 18 months meant stable Graves' hyperthyroidism. Not enrolled were patients with uncontrolled infection, other autoimmune disease, pregnancy or lactation. The diagnoses drew upon clinical symptoms, serum thyroxine and TRAb, thyroid ultrasound and orbital computed tomography. The authors took PBMCs from over 8.5 ml fresh peripheral blood. This sequence was found in a woman between 25 and 40 years old with Graves' hyperthyroidism. Sequenced input: blood.

The chain's CDR3 is CASSQNSADTQYF. In DNA form, the CDR3 reads TGTGCCAGCTCACAGAACTCTGCAGATACGCAGTATTTT. The V call is TRBV18, the J call TRBJ2-3; the D is unclear. Germline CDR1 reads KGHSH; CDR2 reads LQKENI. The CDR3 covers 13 residues. V was shortened by 4 bases and J by 4 bases, with 9 bases between the two germline ends.